The 9 T cell receptor beta chains presented below share a single source sample, sequenced in a study of shared clonotypes between healthy human individuals. CD8 cells classed as naive were CD45RO-negative and positively selected for CCR7, excluding terminally differentiated effector memory CD45RA+ cells. The table came from immunoSEQ multiplex PCR; TCRdb's copy has only in-frame clones and leaves some out. Among roughly 600,000 clones listed, roughly 98% were seen once. The sequenced sample consisted of naive CD8+ T cells sorted from blood. Every receptor here comes from a man aged 25 to 40 in good health.

The rearrangement links TRBV6-6 to TRBJ2-1, with D tentatively TRBD2 (6 bases). The germline gives CDR1 MNHNY, CDR2 SVGAGI (reference sequence). Trimming took 7 bases from V and 3 from J, leaving 16 bases between them. The CDR3 contains 15 residues. The DNA for the CDR3 is TGTGCCAGCACCCCGGGGTGGCGGGGCTACAATGAGCAGTTCTTC. Its protein product is CASTPGWRGYNEQFF.

This chain uses TRBV11-2 with TRBJ2-3, with D maybe TRBD2 (6 bases). Trimming took 5 bases from V and 5 from J, leaving 20 bases between them. Germline CDR1 and CDR2: SGHAT and FQNNGV. This CDR3 is 16 amino acids long. The CDR3 region is CASSLHPGDSGDTQYF. CDR3 bases: TGTGCCAGCAGCCTACACCCGGGGGATAGTGGAGATACGCAGTATTTT.

Details on this clone: The sample holds other DNA sequences that translate to the same CDR3. The rearrangement uses TRBV6-5 and TRBJ2-1; D unresolved. This CDR3 contains 16 residues. V lost 0 bases and J 0 bases, leaving 9 bases between the germline ends. The germline V gene encodes CDR1 MNHEY and CDR2 SVGAGI. The CDR3 here is CASSYSKGNSYNEQFF. The CDR3 DNA is TGTGCCAGCAGTTACTCGAAAGGGAACTCCTACAATGAGCAGTTCTTC.

V is TRBV7-9 and J is TRBJ2-2, with TRBD2 identical over 11 bases. The CDR3 loop spans 13 amino acids. With V trimmed by 11 bases and J by 5 bases, 4 bases remained unmatched. Germline lookup yields CDR1 SEHNR and CDR2 FQNEAQ (reference sequence). The CDR3 protein is CALAGGGTGELFF. The CDR3 bases are TGTGCCCTAGCGGGAGGTGGTACCGGGGAGCTGTTTTTT.

The chain is built from TRBV27 and TRBJ2-3; the match to TRBD2 covers 11 bases. The CDR3 length is 17 residues. Trimming removed 5 bases from V and 2 bases from J; junction bases left unmatched: 9. Germline V CDR1 and CDR2: MNHEY, SMNVEV (reference sequence). CDR3 coding DNA: TGTGCCAGCAGTACCCTCGGGACTAGCGGACCCACAGATACGCAGTATTTT. Translated, it gives CASSTLGTSGPTDTQYF.

The V call is TRBV11-3, the J call TRBJ2-5; 11 nucleotides match TRBD1. There are 15 residues in the CDR3. J gave up 1 base and V 5 bases, and 3 bases lay outside the gene matches. Germline V CDR1 and CDR2: SGHNT, YENEEA. The CDR3 loop reads CASSRTGGVQETQYF. CDR3 DNA sequence: TGTGCCAGCAGCCGGACAGGGGGCGTCCAAGAGACCCAGTACTTC.

The chain couples TRBV28 to TRBJ2-1, with TRBD2 matching over 7 bases. There are 14 residues in the CDR3. Germline loops: CDR1 MDHEN, CDR2 SYDVKM. V shed 6 bases, J shed 4 bases, and the junction held 6 bases outside the gene matches. CDR3 region: CASRAREDYNEQFF. In nucleotides, the CDR3 is TGTGCCAGCAGGGCACGGGAGGATTACAATGAGCAGTTCTTC.

This sequence joins TRBV7-2 and TRBJ1-5; unclear D gene. V gave up 11 bases and J gave up 1 base, with 9 bases separating them. This CDR3 is 12 amino acids long. Germline V gene data show CDR1 as SGHTA and CDR2 as FQGNSA. CDR3 nucleotide sequence: TGTGCCGGAGGGTGGAGCAATCAGCCCCAGCATTTT. Translation: CAGGWSNQPQHF.

This clone was seen once. The chain carries TRBV29-1 and TRBJ2-2; TRBD2 matches 12 bases. V lost 3 bases to trimming and J lost 5 bases; unmatched junction nucleotides: 4. This CDR3 has 15 amino acids. Germline CDR1 SQVTM, CDR2 ANQGSEA. CDR3 loop: CSVDGTSGLTGELFF. The CDR3 bases are TGCAGCGTTGACGGGACTAGCGGGCTGACCGGGGAGCTGTTTTTT.